The next 8 T cell receptor beta chains were all read from a single sample in a study of blood T cell repertoires in COVID-19 (dated by TCRdb to about 2020). The library relied on the immunoSEQ multiplex PCR assay. The table was pulled from immuneACCESS by TCRdb, which kept in-frame rearrangements only. Such tables lose some clones; where checked, under half of the loss comes from unresolved V genes, and the rest has no known cause. The sample includes fewer than 150,000 clones, with more than 65% observed a single time. About 8% of the sample lies in the top ten. Material for sequencing was peripheral blood. These receptors were taken from a human donor in a cohort sampled during active COVID-19.

This chain uses TRBV25-1 with TRBJ1-1; the D is unclear. Germline V gene sequence: CDR1 MGHDK, CDR2 SYGVNS. V was trimmed by 5 bases and J by 4 bases, leaving 17 bases between them. CDR3 length: 15 amino acids. As DNA, the CDR3 is TGTGCCAGCAGTCCCCTCCCCGGGGTGGGCACTGAAGCTTTCTTT. The encoded protein is CASSPLPGVGTEAFF.

A note on this clone: Other nucleotide sequences in the sample specify the same CDR3. V and J are TRBV7-9 and TRBJ2-7; D is possibly TRBD1 (6 bases). The V and J ends lost 1 base and 1 base respectively, with 11 bases between them. The CDR3 covers 15 residues. From germline, CDR1 is SEHNR and CDR2 FQNEAQ (reference sequence). CDR3 coding DNA: TGTGCCAGCAGCTTAGGACAGGTGAATTCCTACGAGCAGTACTTC. Protein sequence: CASSLGQVNSYEQYF.

The CDR3 bases are TGTGCCACCAGTGATTTAAGACAGGGGGCCTACAATGAGCAGTTCTTC. Protein sequence: CATSDLRQGAYNEQFF. The J gene is TRBJ2-1, the V gene TRBV24-1, with 9 bases fitting TRBD1. V shed 1 base, J shed 2 bases, and the junction held 2 bases outside the gene matches. Germline lookup yields CDR1 KGHDR and CDR2 SFDVKD. This CDR3 region has 16 residues.

The chain links TRBV4-2 to TRBJ2-2, with a possible D match to TRBD1 (6 bases). Germline V gene data show CDR1 as LGHNA and CDR2 as YNFKEQ. Trimming pared 1 base from V and 4 bases from J, leaving 13 bases between. The CDR3 has 16 residues. CDR3 region: CASSQGPGVFTGELFF. CDR3 bases: TGTGCCAGCAGCCAAGGTCCAGGGGTATTCACCGGGGAGCTGTTTTTT.

This sequence joins TRBV5-8 and TRBJ2-5; D is uncertain. V was trimmed by 0 bases and J by 2 bases, leaving 11 bases between them. The CDR3 runs to 15 residues. From germline, CDR1 is SGHTS and CDR2 YDEGEE. CDR3 sequence: CASSLGRHPQETQYF. The CDR3 bases are TGTGCCAGCAGCTTGGGACGACACCCTCAAGAGACCCAGTACTTC.

The chain links TRBV2 to TRBJ2-3, with D tentatively TRBD2 (5 bases). The CDR3 has 15 amino acids. The V end was cut by 6 bases, the J end by 1 base, with 14 bases between. The V gene's germline CDR1 is SNHLY and CDR2 FYNNEI. CDR3 in DNA: TGTGCCAGCAGCTCGAGAACCGGGGGCACAGATACGCAGTATTTT. Translation: CASSSRTGGTDTQYF.

The chain carries TRBV28 and TRBJ1-2; 7 nucleotides line up with TRBD1. The CDR3 has 15 amino acids. Losses at the gene ends were 6 bases for V and 5 bases for J; bases not matched to a gene: 12. Germline V gene data show CDR1 as MDHEN and CDR2 as SYDVKM. The CDR3 spells CASSQHGTEYYGYTF. DNA for the CDR3: TGTGCCAGCAGCCAACATGGGACAGAATATTATGGCTACACCTTC.

This chain joins TRBV3-1 (or the pseudogene TRBV3-2) and TRBJ1-6; 7 bases match TRBD1. Trimming took 8 bases from V and 6 from J; bases not matched to a gene: 4. This CDR3 region has 13 residues. Germline V gives CDR1 LGHDT, CDR2 YNNKEL (reference sequence). As DNA, the CDR3 is TGTGCCAGCGGGGACAGCGGTAATTCACCCCTCCACTTT. Translating it yields CASGDSGNSPLHF.